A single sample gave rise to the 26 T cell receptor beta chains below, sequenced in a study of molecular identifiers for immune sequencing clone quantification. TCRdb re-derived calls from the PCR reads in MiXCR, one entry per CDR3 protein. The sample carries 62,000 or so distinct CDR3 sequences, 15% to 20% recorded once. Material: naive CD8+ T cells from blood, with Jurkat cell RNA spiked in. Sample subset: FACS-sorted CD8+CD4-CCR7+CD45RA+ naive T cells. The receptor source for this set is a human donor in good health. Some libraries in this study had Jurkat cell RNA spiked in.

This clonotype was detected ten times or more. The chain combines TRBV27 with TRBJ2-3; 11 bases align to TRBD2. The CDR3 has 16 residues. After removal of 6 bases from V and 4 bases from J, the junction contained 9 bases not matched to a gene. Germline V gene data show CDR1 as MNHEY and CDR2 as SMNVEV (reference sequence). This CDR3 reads CASSPQVAGGADTQYF. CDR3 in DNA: TGTGCCAGCAGCCCCCAGGTAGCGGGAGGGGCAGATACGCAGTATTTT.

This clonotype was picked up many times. This CDR3 is CASSSSGLAGGEQYF. The CDR3 nucleotides read TGTGCCAGCAGCTCCTCGGGGCTAGCGGGAGGAGAGCAGTACTTC. The rearrangement joins TRBV13 to TRBJ2-7, with 11 bases aligning to TRBD2. The V segment lost 4 bases and the J segment 7 bases; nucleotides outside the gene matches: 9. CDR3 length equals 15 residues. CDR1 PRHDT and CDR2 FYEKMQ come from the germline V gene (reference sequence).

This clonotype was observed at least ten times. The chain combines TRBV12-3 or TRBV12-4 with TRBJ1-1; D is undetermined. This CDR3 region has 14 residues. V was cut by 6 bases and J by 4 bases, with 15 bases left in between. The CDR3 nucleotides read TGTGCCAGCAGCCCGGGTGTAAAGGTCACTGAAGCTTTCTTT. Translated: CASSPGVKVTEAFF.

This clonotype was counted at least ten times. CDR3 DNA: TGTGCCAGCAGTTTATCCGGGGGCCGGTTACCCCTCCACTTT. Translated: CASSLSGGRLPLHF. The genes are TRBV27 and TRBJ1-6; D possibly corresponds to TRBD1 (6 bases). Trimming pared 0 bases from V and 12 bases from J, leaving 12 bases between. The CDR3 spans 14 residues. Per the germline V gene, CDR1 is MNHEY and CDR2 is SMNVEV (reference sequence).

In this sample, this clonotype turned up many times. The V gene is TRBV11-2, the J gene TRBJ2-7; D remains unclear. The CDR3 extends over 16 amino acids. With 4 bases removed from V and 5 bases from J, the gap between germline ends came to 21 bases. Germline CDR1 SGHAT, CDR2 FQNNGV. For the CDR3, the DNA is TGTGCCAGCAGCTCACCCCGGACGGAGTACGGGCACGAGCAGTACTTC. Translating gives CASSSPRTEYGHEQYF.

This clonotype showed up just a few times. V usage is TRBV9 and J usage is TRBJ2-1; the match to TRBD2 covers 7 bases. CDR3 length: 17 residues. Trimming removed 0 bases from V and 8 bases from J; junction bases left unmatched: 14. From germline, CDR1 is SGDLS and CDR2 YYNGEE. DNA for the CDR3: TGTGCCAGCAGCGTAGAATCAGCGGGAAGGTTCGGCGATGAGCAGTTCTTC. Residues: CASSVESAGRFGDEQFF.

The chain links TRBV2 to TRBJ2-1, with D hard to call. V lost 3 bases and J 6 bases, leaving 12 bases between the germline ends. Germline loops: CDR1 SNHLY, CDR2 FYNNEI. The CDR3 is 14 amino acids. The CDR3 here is CASSDPRRGNEQFF. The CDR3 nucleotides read TGTGCCAGCAGTGATCCGAGACGCGGCAATGAGCAGTTCTTC.

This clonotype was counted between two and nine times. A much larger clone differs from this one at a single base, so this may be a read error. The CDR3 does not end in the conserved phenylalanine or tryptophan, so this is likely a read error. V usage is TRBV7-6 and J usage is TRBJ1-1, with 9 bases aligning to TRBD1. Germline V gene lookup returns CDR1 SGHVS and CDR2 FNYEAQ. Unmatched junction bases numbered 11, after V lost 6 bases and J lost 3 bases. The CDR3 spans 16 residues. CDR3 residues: CASRPDRGGQYTEAFL. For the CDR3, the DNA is TGTGCCAGCAGACCGGACAGGGGCGGCCAATACACTGAAGCTTTCCTT.

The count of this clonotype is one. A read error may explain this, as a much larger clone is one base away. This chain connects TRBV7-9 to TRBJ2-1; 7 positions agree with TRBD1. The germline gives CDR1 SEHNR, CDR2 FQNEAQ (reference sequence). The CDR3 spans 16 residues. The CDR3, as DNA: TGTGCCAGCAGCTTAGAGGTCACGGACAGGAACAATGGGCAGTTCTTC. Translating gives CASSLEVTDRNNGQFF. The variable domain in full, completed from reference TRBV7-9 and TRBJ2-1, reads DTGVSQNPRHKITKRGQNVTFRCDPISEHNRLYWYRQTLGQGPEFLTYFQNEAQLEKSRLLSDRFSAERPKGSFSTLEIQRTEQGDSAMYLCASSLEVTDRNNGQFFGPGTRLTVL.

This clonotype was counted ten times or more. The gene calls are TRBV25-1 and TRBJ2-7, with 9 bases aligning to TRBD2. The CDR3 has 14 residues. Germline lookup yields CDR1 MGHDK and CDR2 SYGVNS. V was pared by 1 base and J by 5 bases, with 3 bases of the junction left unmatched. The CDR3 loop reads CASSEFIAGDEQYF. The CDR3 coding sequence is TGTGCCAGCAGTGAATTCATAGCGGGAGACGAGCAGTACTTC.

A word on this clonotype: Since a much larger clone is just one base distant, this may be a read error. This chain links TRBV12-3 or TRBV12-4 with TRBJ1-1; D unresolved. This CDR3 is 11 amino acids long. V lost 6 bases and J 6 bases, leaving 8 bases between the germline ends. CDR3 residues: CASSPNAEAFF. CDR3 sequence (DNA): TGTGCCAGCAGCCCCAACGCTGAAGCTTTCTTT.

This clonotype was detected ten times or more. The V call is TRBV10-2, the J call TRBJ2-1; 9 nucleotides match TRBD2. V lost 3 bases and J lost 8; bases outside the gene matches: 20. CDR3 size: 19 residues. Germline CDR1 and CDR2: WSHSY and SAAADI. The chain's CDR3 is CASSDRASGILGGSDEQFF. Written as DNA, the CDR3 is TGCGCCAGCAGTGATCGGGCTAGCGGGATTCTGGGGGGTTCGGATGAGCAGTTCTTC.

The CDR3 here is CASSPRDEGYEQYF. For the CDR3, the DNA is TGTGCCAGCAGCCCCCGGGACGAGGGGTACGAGCAGTACTTC. The chain carries TRBV13 and TRBJ2-7; perhaps D is TRBD1 or TRBD2 (5 bases each). Trimming removed 5 bases from V and 4 bases from J, with 15 bases in between. The V gene's germline CDR1 is PRHDT and CDR2 FYEKMQ (reference sequence). This CDR3 has 14 amino acids.

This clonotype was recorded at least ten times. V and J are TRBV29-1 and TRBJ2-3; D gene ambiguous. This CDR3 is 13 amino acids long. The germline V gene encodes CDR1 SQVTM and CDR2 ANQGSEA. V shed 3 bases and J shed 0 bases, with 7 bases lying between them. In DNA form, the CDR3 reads TGCAGCGTTGACGGCCCTAGCACAGATACGCAGTATTTT. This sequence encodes CSVDGPSTDTQYF.

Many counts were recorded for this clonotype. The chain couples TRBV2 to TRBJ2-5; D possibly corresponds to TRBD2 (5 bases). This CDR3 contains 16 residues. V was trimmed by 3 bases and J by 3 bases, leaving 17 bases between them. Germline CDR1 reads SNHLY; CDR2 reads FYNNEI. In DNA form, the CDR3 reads TGTGCCAGCAGTGATTTTGGCATCTCGGGGAAAGAGACCCAGTACTTC. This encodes CASSDFGISGKETQYF.

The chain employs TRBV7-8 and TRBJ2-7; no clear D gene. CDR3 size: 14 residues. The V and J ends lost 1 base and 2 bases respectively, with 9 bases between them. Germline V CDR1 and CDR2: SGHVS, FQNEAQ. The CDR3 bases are TGTGCCAGCAGCTTAGAAACGGAAGCCTACGAGCAGTACTTC. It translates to CASSLETEAYEQYF.

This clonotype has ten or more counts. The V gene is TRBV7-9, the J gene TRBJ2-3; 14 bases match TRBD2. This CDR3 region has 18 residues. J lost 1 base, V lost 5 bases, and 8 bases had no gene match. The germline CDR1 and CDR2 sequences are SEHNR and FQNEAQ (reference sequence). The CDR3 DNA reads TGTGCCAGCAGCCATGGACTAGCGGGAGGAGGGGGCACAGATACGCAGTATTTT. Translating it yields CASSHGLAGGGGTDTQYF.

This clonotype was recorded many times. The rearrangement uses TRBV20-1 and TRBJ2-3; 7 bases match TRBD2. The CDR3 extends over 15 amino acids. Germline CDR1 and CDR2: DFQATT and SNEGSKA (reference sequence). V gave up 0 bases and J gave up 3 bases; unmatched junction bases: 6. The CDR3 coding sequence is TGCAGTGCTAGAGATTTGGGGGGAGGGACAGATACGCAGTATTTT. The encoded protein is CSARDLGGGTDTQYF.

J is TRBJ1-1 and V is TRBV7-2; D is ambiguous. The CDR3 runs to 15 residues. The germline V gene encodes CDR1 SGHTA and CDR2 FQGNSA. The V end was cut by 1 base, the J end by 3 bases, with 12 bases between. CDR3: CASSLVRGSDTEAFF. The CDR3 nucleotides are TGTGCCAGCAGCTTAGTACGAGGGTCGGACACTGAAGCTTTCTTT.

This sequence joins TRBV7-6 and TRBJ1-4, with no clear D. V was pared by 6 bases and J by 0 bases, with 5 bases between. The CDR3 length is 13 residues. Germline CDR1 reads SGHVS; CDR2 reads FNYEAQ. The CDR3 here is CASRRATNEKLFF. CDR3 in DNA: TGTGCCAGCAGACGGGCAACTAATGAAAAACTGTTTTTT.

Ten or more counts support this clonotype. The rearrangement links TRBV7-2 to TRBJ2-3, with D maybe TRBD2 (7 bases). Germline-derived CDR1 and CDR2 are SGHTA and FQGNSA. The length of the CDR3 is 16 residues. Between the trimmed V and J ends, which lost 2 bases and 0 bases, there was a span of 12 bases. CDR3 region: CASSLFGGPSTDTQYF. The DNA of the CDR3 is TGTGCCAGCAGCTTATTCGGGGGGCCCAGCACAGATACGCAGTATTTT.

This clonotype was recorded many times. The CDR3 is CAINPTSGDTDTQYF. CDR3 DNA: TGTGCCATCAATCCGACTAGTGGGGACACAGATACGCAGTATTTT. This chain uses TRBV10-3 with TRBJ2-3; TRBD2 is a possible D gene (6 bases). Germline V CDR1 and CDR2: ENHRY, SYGVKD. The CDR3 is made up of 15 amino acids. Between the trimmed V and J ends, which lost 7 bases and 2 bases, there was a span of 16 bases.

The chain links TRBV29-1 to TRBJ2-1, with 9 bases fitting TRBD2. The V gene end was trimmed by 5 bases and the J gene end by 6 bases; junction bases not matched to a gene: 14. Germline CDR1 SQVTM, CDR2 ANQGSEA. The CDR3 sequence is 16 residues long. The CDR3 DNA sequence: TGCAGCGTTACCCTAGCTGTGGCGGGAGGGTCCAATGAGCAGTTCTTC. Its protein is CSVTLAVAGGSNEQFF.

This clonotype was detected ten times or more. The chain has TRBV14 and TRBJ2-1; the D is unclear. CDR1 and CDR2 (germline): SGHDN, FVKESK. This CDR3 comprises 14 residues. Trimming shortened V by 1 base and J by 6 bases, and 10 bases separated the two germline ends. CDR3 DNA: TGTGCCAGCAGCCAAGTGTATCCTAGCAATGAGCAGTTCTTC. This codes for CASSQVYPSNEQFF.

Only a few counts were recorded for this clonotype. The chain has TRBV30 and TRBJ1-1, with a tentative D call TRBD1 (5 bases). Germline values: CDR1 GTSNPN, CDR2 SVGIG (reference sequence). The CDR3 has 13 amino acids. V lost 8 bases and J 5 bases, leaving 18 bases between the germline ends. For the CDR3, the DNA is TGTGCCGTCACCAGGGTAGTTGGGACTGAAGCTTTCTTT. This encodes CAVTRVVGTEAFF.

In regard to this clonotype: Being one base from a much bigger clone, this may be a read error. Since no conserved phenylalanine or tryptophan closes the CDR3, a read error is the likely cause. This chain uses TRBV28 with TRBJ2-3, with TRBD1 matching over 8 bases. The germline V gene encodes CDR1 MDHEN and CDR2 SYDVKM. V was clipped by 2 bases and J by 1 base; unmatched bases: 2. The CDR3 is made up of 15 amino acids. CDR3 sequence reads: CASSLGQGGTDTQYS. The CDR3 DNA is TGTGCCAGCAGTTTAGGACAGGGTGGCACAGATACGCAGTATTCT.